Given below is one T cell receptor (beta chain) in context. Its antigen is undetermined. This entry belongs to a study of cytomegalovirus exposure and HLA in healthy donors. Study-wide points: As a later analysis revealed, the rate of TCR association differed by HLA locus, with DRB1 most and HLA-C fewest. Roughly uniform depth of sequencing across donors was assumed in presence/absence analyses. An analysis was carried out later, and it reportedly showed fewer N-insertions in an Asian-associated ancestry cluster than the approximately 610-donor mean.

These donors counted as nominally healthy when sampled, but unrecorded immune exposures were likely. Primers: 60 Vbeta forward and 13 Jbeta reverse. Using immunoSEQ multiplex PCR, the repertoire was profiled, and TCRdb retains in-frame clones only, with some absent. The sample records about 130,000 clones, 80% being singletons. The CDR3 has 15 amino acids. CDR1 and CDR2 from the germline V gene are MGHRA and YSYEKL. Material: PBMCs. This clonotype originated in a male donor in good health and CMV-seronegative. This chain uses TRBV4-1 with TRBJ2-5, with 10 bases that match TRBD1. The J call may be mistaken, given a closer DNA end match to TRBJ2-7. The CDR3 DNA is TGCGCCAGCAGCCACCGGGACAGGGGTCGCTACGAGCAGTACTTC. Residues: CASSHRDRGRYEQYF.